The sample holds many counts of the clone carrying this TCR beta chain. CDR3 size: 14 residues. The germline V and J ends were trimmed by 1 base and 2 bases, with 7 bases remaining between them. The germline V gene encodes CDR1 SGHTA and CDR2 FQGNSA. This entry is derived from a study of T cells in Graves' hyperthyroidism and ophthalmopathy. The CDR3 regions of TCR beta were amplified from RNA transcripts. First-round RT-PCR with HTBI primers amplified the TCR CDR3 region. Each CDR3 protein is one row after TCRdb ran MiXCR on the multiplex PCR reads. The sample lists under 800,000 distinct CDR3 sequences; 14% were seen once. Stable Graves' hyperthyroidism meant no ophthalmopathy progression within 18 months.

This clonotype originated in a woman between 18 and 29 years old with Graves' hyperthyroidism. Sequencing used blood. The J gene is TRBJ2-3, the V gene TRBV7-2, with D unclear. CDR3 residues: CASSLGHYTDTQYF. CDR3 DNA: TGTGCCAGCAGCTTAGGACATTACACAGATACGCAGTATTTT.